This entry lists 2 T cell receptor beta chains sequenced from one sample in a study of blood T cell repertoires in COVID-19. TCRdb's copy holds only in-frame clones and misses some; the assay was immunoSEQ multiplex PCR. The data show 150,000 or so clones, approximately 85% seen once. Sample: peripheral blood. These receptors were taken from a man in his sixties with active or convalescent COVID-19.

The genes are TRBV10-2 and TRBJ2-1; 11 nucleotides line up with TRBD2. Germline V gene sequence: CDR1 WSHSY, CDR2 SAAADI. The CDR3 loop spans 15 amino acids. Trimming at V came to 8 bases and at J to 5 bases, leaving 8 bases not matched to a gene. The CDR3 sequence: CASGQLAGVDNEQFF. The CDR3 coding sequence is TGCGCCAGCGGACAACTAGCGGGAGTCGACAATGAGCAGTTCTTC.

The chain uses TRBV9 and TRBJ1-1; D gene unclear. The CDR3 covers 15 residues. Deletions cut 3 bases from V and 0 bases from J, with 12 bases between. Germline V CDR1 and CDR2: SGDLS, YYNGEE. CDR3 loop: CASSAPPLLNTEAFF. CDR3 DNA: TGTGCCAGCAGCGCACCCCCACTCTTGAACACTGAAGCTTTCTTT.